This TCR beta chain comes out of a study of blood T cell repertoires in COVID-19. Background on the study: The origin of the acute and convalescent COVID-19 samples was the United States, Italy and Spain. In each case, the material was cDNA or gDNA derived from T cells, B-cell-depleted T cells, or PBMCs.

In the original workflow: Amplified reference gene primers provided the basis for estimating nucleated cell counts. Clones were sequenced by immunoSEQ multiplex PCR, and TCRdb holds only the in-frame ones, with some missing. The V and J calls and clone size come from that table; D and trimming were worked out from the DNA. The sample includes 200,000 to 250,000 clones, roughly 84% of them seen just once. In its sample, this clone was seen a few times. The length of the CDR3 is 15 residues. The germline V gene has CDR1 MNHEY and CDR2 SVGAGI. The V end was cut by 5 bases, the J end by 4 bases, with 15 bases between.

What was sequenced was peripheral blood. This chain uses TRBV6-5 with TRBJ1-5, with D possibly being TRBD1 (6 bases). The origin of this receptor is a man aged 50 to 59 with active or convalescent COVID-19. The CDR3 bases are TGTGCCAGCAGTCCTCTCTCAGGGGCAAATCAGCCCCAGCATTTT. Translating gives CASSPLSGANQPQHF.